This TCR beta chain was recorded in a study of T cell responses to AZD1222 COVID-19 vaccine. Profiling relied on immunoSEQ multiplex PCR, and the TCRdb table lists in-frame clones only, not all of them. This table has about 160,000 clones, roughly 94% appearing once. Sequenced material: peripheral blood, taken on day 0 of AZD1222 vaccination. The clonotype comes from an adult in good health.

The CDR3 nucleotides read TGCGCCAGCAGCCTGCCGACAGGGGGCTTCGGTTCACCCCTCCACTTT. Translated: CASSLPTGGFGSPLHF. The chain uses TRBV23-1 and TRBJ1-6; TRBD1 matches at 10 bases. TRBV23-1 counts as an open reading frame of uncertain function. The CDR3 contains 16 residues. V lost 6 bases, J lost 9 bases, and 11 bases stayed unmatched.